Shown below are 21 T cell receptor beta chains from a single sample sequenced in a study of blood T cell repertoires in COVID-19. Produced via immunoSEQ multiplex PCR; TCRdb's table is partial and in-frame only. The sample carries some 200,000 clones, around 89% recorded once. Sequencing was done on a sample of PBMCs or T cells enriched from blood (not recorded which). The receptors shown here come from a woman aged 25 to 45 who had recovered from COVID-19.

In this sample, this clone turned up once. The chain carries TRBV7-9 and TRBJ1-2; unclear D gene. V was pared by 5 bases and J by 3 bases, with 10 bases between. CDR3 size: 13 residues. The germline V gene has CDR1 SEHNR and CDR2 FQNEAQ (reference sequence). The CDR3 here is CASSAWPDYGYTF. The DNA of the CDR3 is TGTGCCAGCAGCGCATGGCCAGACTATGGCTACACCTTC.

The V call is TRBV7-2, the J call TRBJ2-5, with D tentatively TRBD2 (6 bases). This CDR3 is built from 16 residues. With 7 bases removed from V and 2 bases from J, the gap between germline ends came to 20 bases. Germline loops: CDR1 SGHTA, CDR2 FQGNSA. This CDR3 is CASTSRSRGEQETQYF. CDR3 DNA sequence: TGTGCCAGCACCTCTAGGTCGCGGGGAGAGCAAGAGACCCAGTACTTC.

This clone was found once. The chain has TRBV11-2 and TRBJ2-4; no firm D call. The length of the CDR3 is 15 residues. V was cut by 1 base and J by 0 bases, with 7 bases left in between. The germline V gene has CDR1 SGHAT and CDR2 FQNNGV. The CDR3 loop reads CASSLGPQAKNIQYF. CDR3 DNA: TGTGCCAGCAGCTTAGGGCCCCAAGCCAAAAACATTCAGTACTTC.

The gene calls are TRBV27 and TRBJ2-7, with TRBD2 matching over 10 bases. Germline V gene sequence: CDR1 MNHEY, CDR2 SMNVEV (reference sequence). CDR3 length equals 15 residues. Unmatched junction bases numbered 5, after V lost 6 bases and J lost 0 bases. CDR3 region: CASRRTSGYSYEQYF. The DNA of the CDR3 is TGTGCCAGCAGGCGGACTAGCGGATACTCCTACGAGCAGTACTTC.

The chain recombines TRBV15 with TRBJ2-5; 9 bases map to TRBD2. The germline gives CDR1 LNHNV, CDR2 YYDKDF (reference sequence). This CDR3 region has 16 residues. V gave up 0 bases and J gave up 5 bases; unmatched junction bases: 7. CDR3 residues: CATSRDPSGGRETQYF. The CDR3 nucleotides are TGTGCCACCAGCAGAGACCCCAGCGGGGGGAGGGAGACCCAGTACTTC.

V is TRBV7-9 and J is TRBJ2-3, with 7 positions matching TRBD2. This CDR3 comprises 15 residues. V shed 2 bases, J shed 5 bases, and the junction held 7 bases outside the gene matches. Germline assignment: CDR1 SEHNR and CDR2 FQNEAQ (reference sequence). DNA of the CDR3: TGTGCCAGCAGCTTAAGGGTACTAGCGTTAGATACGCAGTATTTT. Amino acids: CASSLRVLALDTQYF.

The J gene is TRBJ1-2, the V gene TRBV4-1; weak D call: TRBD1 (6 bases). Trimming left V 0 bases short and J 4 bases short, with 12 bases between. CDR1 and CDR2 from the germline V gene are MGHRA and YSYEKL. CDR3 length equals 15 residues. The CDR3 sequence: CASSQESTGFYGYTF. The CDR3 DNA sequence: TGCGCCAGCAGCCAAGAGTCGACAGGCTTCTATGGCTACACCTTC.

This clone was recorded only once. The rearrangement joins TRBV5-1 to TRBJ1-2; a possible D gene is TRBD1 (6 bases). This CDR3 is 15 amino acids long. Per the germline V gene, CDR1 is SGHRS and CDR2 is YFSETQ. V lost 4 bases and J lost 0, with 13 bases in between. Here the CDR3 reads CASSDVGGANYGYTF. CDR3 sequence (DNA): TGCGCCAGCAGCGATGTAGGGGGAGCTAACTATGGCTACACCTTC.

The CDR3 is CASSLLAGGPYEQYF. CDR3 DNA sequence: TGTGCCAGCAGCTTACTAGCGGGGGGGCCTTACGAGCAGTACTTC. The chain joins TRBV7-3 to TRBJ2-7, with 12 positions matching TRBD2. The CDR3 length is 15 residues. CDR1 SGHTA and CDR2 FQGTGA come from the germline V gene. The V and J ends lost 2 bases and 4 bases, in that order; junction bases with no gene match: 3.

V and J are TRBV19 and TRBJ1-1; maybe TRBD1 (5 bases). The V gene's germline CDR1 is LNHDA and CDR2 SQIVND (reference sequence). V lost 9 bases and J lost 1, with 18 bases in between. The CDR3 runs 15 residues. This CDR3 is CARRRSGRENTEAFF. The CDR3 region has the DNA TGTGCCAGAAGAAGGTCCGGCAGGGAGAACACTGAAGCTTTCTTT.

This chain connects TRBV19 to TRBJ1-5, with D possibly matching TRBD1 (6 bases). Per germline, CDR1 LNHDA and CDR2 SQIVND (reference sequence). Deletions cut 6 bases from V and 2 bases from J, with 11 bases between. The CDR3 contains 14 residues. The CDR3: CASRTRGGNQPQHF. CDR3 coding DNA: TGTGCCAGTAGGACCAGGGGCGGCAATCAGCCCCAGCATTTT.

CDR3 in amino acids: CASSTPGTSGGTETQYF. In nucleotides, the CDR3 is TGTGCCAGTAGTACCCCCGGGACTAGCGGGGGGACGGAGACCCAGTACTTC. This sequence joins TRBV19 and TRBJ2-5, with 15 bases identical to TRBD2. Germline V gives CDR1 LNHDA, CDR2 SQIVND (reference sequence). Trimming took 4 bases from V and 5 from J; bases not matched to a gene: 8. There are 17 residues in the CDR3.

CDR3 protein: CASSLVPRGDYTDTQYF. CDR3 DNA: TGTGCCAGCAGCTTAGTACCTCGCGGGGACTACACAGATACGCAGTATTTT. V gene TRBV7-6 combines with J gene TRBJ2-3; 7 bases are shared with TRBD2. Germline assignment: CDR1 SGHVS and CDR2 FNYEAQ. The CDR3 spans 17 residues. V gave up 1 base and J gave up 2 bases; unmatched junction bases: 9.

This chain joins TRBV9 and TRBJ2-2; D not resolved. From germline, CDR1 is SGDLS and CDR2 YYNGEE. The ends were cut back, 3 bases at V and 5 bases at J, with 8 bases in the middle. There are 13 residues in the CDR3. The chain's CDR3 is CASSAGRTGELFF. CDR3 coding DNA: TGTGCCAGCAGCGCTGGGCGAACCGGGGAGCTGTTTTTT.

This clone was counted a single time. The rearrangement uses TRBV6-1 and TRBJ2-5; TRBD2 might be the D (6 bases). This CDR3 has 16 amino acids. Deletions cut 3 bases from V and 5 bases from J, with 19 bases between. Germline V gene sequence: CDR1 MNHNS, CDR2 SASEGT. The CDR3 DNA is TGTGCCAGCAGTGAGACCAACGGGGGAGAGGAGGAGACCCAGTACTTC. Translating it yields CASSETNGGEEETQYF.

In its sample, this clone was seen once. One end of the junction does not line up with germline, which may come from a read error. J is TRBJ1-5 and V is TRBV6-5, with D possibly being TRBD1 (6 bases). Germline CDR1 MNHEY, CDR2 SVGAGI. The CDR3 length is 15 residues. In DNA form, the CDR3 reads TGTGCCAGCAGTGACTCGCTAACAGGGAATCAGCCCCAGCATTTT. Translation gives CASSDSLTGNQPQHF.

The chain links TRBV7-3 to TRBJ1-6; D uncertain. Trimming left V 6 bases short and J 7 bases short, with 10 bases between. CDR3 length: 13 residues. Germline-derived CDR1 and CDR2 are SGHTA and FQGTGA. The chain's CDR3 is CASRMAENSPLHF. CDR3 nucleotide sequence: TGTGCCAGCAGAATGGCAGAAAATTCACCCCTCCACTTT.

This clone was seen only a few times. The CDR3 nucleotides read TGCGCCAGCAGCCAAGTGGACAGGGGATCCTACGAGCAGTACTTC. Protein product: CASSQVDRGSYEQYF. This rearrangement joins TRBV4-1 to TRBJ2-7; 9 nucleotides agree with TRBD1. Trimming removed 1 base from V and 1 base from J; junction bases left unmatched: 2. This CDR3 is 15 amino acids long. Germline assignment: CDR1 MGHRA and CDR2 YSYEKL.

The chain combines TRBV19 with TRBJ2-1; weak D call: TRBD2 (6 bases). The length of the CDR3 is 17 residues. Germline CDR1 and CDR2: LNHDA and SQIVND (reference sequence). V was pared by 6 bases and J by 6 bases, with 24 bases between. CDR3 loop: CASRPRGRDGGSNEQFF. The CDR3 DNA reads TGTGCCAGTAGACCTCGAGGGCGGGACGGCGGCTCCAATGAGCAGTTCTTC.

J is TRBJ1-6 and V is TRBV3-1 (or the pseudogene TRBV3-2), with D hard to call. CDR3 length equals 12 residues. Trimming cost V 10 bases and J 7 bases, with 11 bases left between them. CDR1 is LGHDT and CDR2 is YNNKEL in the germline V gene (reference sequence). This chain's CDR3 is CATSSLNSPLHF. CDR3 sequence (DNA): TGTGCCACCTCGTCTTTAAATTCACCCCTCCACTTT.

This clone was seen a single time. The rearrangement links TRBV11-2 to TRBJ1-4, with D possibly matching TRBD1 (6 bases). Germline V gives CDR1 SGHAT, CDR2 FQNNGV. The CDR3 is 19 amino acids. V was pared by 1 base and J by 5 bases, with 23 bases between. CDR3 nucleotides: TGTGCCAGCAGCTTAGGAACAGGGATTTTACGCAAATTGAATGAAAAACTGTTTTTT. This sequence encodes CASSLGTGILRKLNEKLFF.